This entry features one T cell receptor (beta chain) sequence. Its antigen is not yet known. Base quality data are lacking; no much larger clone is found one base away. This specimen belongs to a study of shared clonotypes between healthy human individuals (dated by TCRdb to between 2020 and 2021). Background on the whole study: The cohort included a few men and a couple of women between 18 and 49 years of age. To increase sequencing depth and limit assay-specific biases, different laboratories used diverse techniques to prepare libraries and sequence TCR repertoires. To estimate repertoire size and how much clonotype sharing occurs between individuals, the study deeply sequenced the blood TCR repertoires of several healthy adults. Per donor, three plates each were used for CD4 naive and CD4 memory, two for CD8 naive, and one for CD8 memory. Leukapheresis yielded between about 0.94 and 8.9 billion PBMCs per donor. The full study reports these points: Sampling was restricted to blood, and TCR repertoires in tissues likely differ from the TCR repertoires found in blood. Clonotypes shared by all four sorted-subset donors showed higher generation probabilities than non-shared clonotypes. When a handful of donors were compared, the shared fraction of clonotypes was around 5% for naive CD4, 3.5% to 4% for naive CD8, about 2.4% for memory CD4, and 0.35% to 0.4% for memory CD8. Because the study included a small number of donors, the genetic and exposure-history diversity represented was limited. Naive subsets generally had larger estimated clonotype richness than memory subsets did. Pairwise subsampling indicated that sequencing depth was expected to affect the degree of clonotype sharing among donors. Rarefaction of sorted-subset datasets indicated incomplete sequencing despite the large sequencing depth.

TCR CDR3 regions were amplified from genomic DNA by multiplex PCR using the deep immunoSEQ assay. For each cell subset, the extracted genomic DNA was distributed evenly across all wells of several immunoSEQ 96-well plates, and each plate served as one replicate. For sorted subsets, around 200 ng genomic DNA, equal to 30,000 to 35,000 T cell genomes, was loaded into each replicate PCR. Purified libraries were quantified with a Qubit 3.0 fluorometer, sized on a Bioanalyzer 2100, and re-quantified with the KAPA Library Quantification kit. Every immunoSEQ 96-well plate was sequenced on a separate single-read 150-cycle Illumina NextSeq 550 flow cell. The study's processing was this. Because only junctional sequences without quality scores were contained in the immunoSEQ output, filtering matching that applied to full-length reads could not be performed. Sequences were annotated with PyIR, a Python wrapper for IgBLAST v1.9, and V/J genes and CDR3 were assigned using IMGT germline references. Reads were removed for weak V/J assignments (E-value above 1e-6), missing CDR3, stop codons, out-of-frame junctions, or ambiguous translated residues. V3J clonotypes were defined by identical inferred V gene, J gene, and CDR3 amino acid sequence. To compute the percentage overlap between repertoires, the number of shared unique clonotypes was divided by the size of the smaller repertoire. Repertoire richness was assessed with RTK rarefaction, the Chao1 estimator, and Recon v2.1 estimates of unobserved clonotypes. For all TCRbeta clonotypes obtained by the gDNA method from a handful of donors, generation probabilities were computed with OLGA. Sourced from immuneACCESS, this table was stored by TCRdb with only in-frame sequences that have V and J called. A share of the clones is absent; for the studies checked, an unresolved V gene accounts for under half, and the remainder has no known explanation. Clone size and V and J calls were adopted from that table, with D and trimming inferred from the DNA. This sample lists about 1.5 million clones; roughly 98% were detected once. The ten largest clonotypes hold 0.45% of the sample.

Trimming leaves V shorter by 4 bases and J shorter by 5 bases, with the junction holding 6 bases beyond the gene matches. From the cysteine up to the phenylalanine, the CDR3 has a length of 13 residues. Only the CDR3 DNA is retained, 39 bases long and in frame from the first base. The germline V gene gives CDR1 as SQVTM and CDR2 as ANQGSEA. The donors were healthy, HIV-negative adults with no recently reported acute infections or vaccinations. Every donor was a Caucasian adult living in Nashville, Tennessee, USA. CD4+ T cells were enriched by magnetic negative selection; naive cells were then positively selected on CD45RA, and the negative fraction formed the memory subset. After blood collection by leukapheresis, PBMCs were isolated using Ficoll-Histopaque density gradient centrifugation and then cryopreserved in the vapor phase of liquid nitrogen. Purity and quantity of every magnetically sorted T cell population were checked by analytical flow cytometry. Genomic DNA was isolated from each sorted fraction and quantified by UV absorbance on a Nanodrop 2000c.

The sequencing input was naive CD4+ T cells sorted from blood. Explained via the paper, the cell subset or site label denotes: CD45RA+ positively selected. The TCR was taken from a man aged 30 to 39 in good health. The chain is made from TRBV29-1 and TRBJ2-5; TRBD1 lines up with 8 middle nucleotides. In nucleotides, the sequence is TGCAGCGTTGGGGGCAGGGGGCGGGAGACCCAGTACTTC. This gives the protein CSVGGRGRETQYF.